The entry below gives a single TCR beta chain sequence along with its context. The sample comes from a study of blood T cell repertoires in COVID-19. Across the study: The origin of the acute and convalescent COVID-19 samples was the United States, Italy and Spain. From T cells, B-cell-depleted T cells, or PBMCs came the material, which was cDNA or gDNA.

Original handling: It was from reference gene primer amplification that nucleated cell counts were estimated. This table comes from immunoSEQ multiplex PCR, and its TCRdb copy is limited to in-frame clones, with some not included. V, J and clone size reflect that table, while D and trimming were determined from the DNA. The sample contains approximately 140,000 clones, 87% of which appear only once. Between the trimmed V and J ends, which lost 7 bases and 0 bases, there was a span of 21 bases. Germline loops: CDR1 SQVTM, CDR2 ANQGSEA. CDR3 length: 16 residues. This clonotype originated in a woman aged 55-70 years with active or convalescent COVID-19. The chain employs TRBV29-1 and TRBJ1-2; TRBD1 might be the D (5 bases). The source material was peripheral blood. CDR3 nucleotide sequence: TGCAGCGCCAGGGAAAATTTGGTTGGGGCTAACTATGGCTACACCTTC. It is translated as CSARENLVGANYGYTF.